This TCR beta chain was captured in a study of T cell responses to AZD1222 COVID-19 vaccine. The study's findings and limits: Repertoires were sampled only after the peak T cell response. CD4 TCRs covered the whole spike, strongest at regions 160-218 and 743-854.

A word on this clone: What it binds is not known.

Libraries were prepared by immunoSEQ multiplex PCR; TCRdb keeps only in-frame clonotypes and omits some of them. The table has some 150,000 clones, around nine tenths seen once. This CDR3 contains 17 residues. Per germline, CDR1 MNHEY and CDR2 SVGEGT. The trim removed 5 bases at V and 4 bases at J, leaving 13 bases unmatched. The rearrangement uses TRBV6-2 or TRBV6-3 and TRBJ1-2; 10 nucleotides align to TRBD1. The sequence derives from an adult who had recovered from COVID-19. This specimen consisted of peripheral blood, obtained after recovery from COVID-19. CDR3 loop: CASSNRQGARPIYGYTF. CDR3 nucleotide sequence: TGTGCCAGCAGTAACCGACAGGGGGCGAGACCCATCTATGGCTACACCTTC.